This T cell receptor (beta chain) is from a study of T-cell reconstitution after alpha-beta-depleted transplantation in children. Whole-study results and caveats: The high TCRbeta diversity at day 60 in some patients came from surviving recipient T cells and thymic progenitors. As was reported, about two months after transplant, alpha-beta T cells came from several hundred expanded graft clones. From newly produced T cells came most of the T-cell counts and diversity one year after transplant.

Preparation of the TCRbeta library was carried out with unique molecular identifiers. TCRdb reanalysed the PCR reads using MiXCR and keeps one entry per CDR3 protein. The sample yields some 300,000 distinct CDR3 sequences, 7.5% to 9% seen once. This clonotype appeared many times. Its target is not known. The TCR originated in a female patient aged 2-15 years who had a stem cell transplant for Fanconi anemia, so the T cells may come from the graft donor. The sample was peripheral blood, taken 360 days after TCRalphabeta/CD19-depleted stem cell transplant.

The CDR3: CASSVGQFNQPQHF. The CDR3 nucleotides are TGTGCCAGTAGTGTGGGACAATTCAATCAGCCCCAGCATTTT. The gene calls are TRBV19 and TRBJ1-5; TRBD1 is a possible D gene (6 bases). The germline V gene encodes CDR1 LNHDA and CDR2 SQIVND (reference sequence). The CDR3 loop spans 14 amino acids. The V gene lost 5 bases and the J gene lost 3 bases, with 11 bases spanning the gap.